The rows below give T cell receptor beta chains drawn from one sample of a study of T cell responses to AZD1222 COVID-19 vaccine. Clones were read by immunoSEQ multiplex PCR, and TCRdb kept only the in-frame ones, dropping some. The repertoire holds about 140,000 clones, with roughly 90% as singletons. The sample consisted of peripheral blood, taken on day 0 of AZD1222 vaccination. The source of these receptors is an adult in good health. The CDR3 runs from the conserved cysteine through the conserved F or W. The D gene is left open where the match is weak. Not every row has a clone size; where given, it reads once, few, many or a size class.

j_call d_call v_call clone_size cdr3_nt cdr3_aa
TRBJ1-3 - TRBV9 once TGTGCCAGCAGCCCAGGGGAACCTGGAAACACCATATATTTT CASSPGEPGNTIYF
TRBJ2-7 - TRBV3-1/TRBV3-2 - TGTGCCAGCAGCCAAGATCGAATAGCTACGGGCGAGCAGTACTTC CASSQDRIATGEQYF
TRBJ2-7 TRBD1 TRBV5-4 - TGTGCCAGCAGCTCCCTGGGACAGGGTTTAAGCTCCTACGAGCAGTACTTC CASSSLGQGLSSYEQYF
TRBJ2-6 TRBD1 TRBV24-1 - TGTGCCACCAGCCCGGGACAGGCCTCTGGGGCCAACGTCCTGACTTTC CATSPGQASGANVLTF
TRBJ1-5 - TRBV7-9 once TGTGCCAGCAGCCAGGGGAGCGGGGTAAGCAATCAGCCCCAGCATTTT CASSQGSGVSNQPQHF
TRBJ1-1 TRBD1 TRBV2 - TGTGCCAGCAGCGCCCACGGACAGGTGAACACTGAAGCTTTCTTT CASSAHGQVNTEAFF
TRBJ1-2 - TRBV7-9 - TGTGCCAGCAGCCCGGTGGGGGATGGCTACACCTTC CASSPVGDGYTF
TRBJ1-1 - TRBV27 - TGTGCCAGCAGACCCTTCGATGACCGGACTGAAGCTTTCTTT CASRPFDDRTEAFF
TRBJ2-7 - TRBV6-5 - TGTGCCAGCAGAGACCTGGTCGCGTTGCCCTACGAGCAGTACTTC CASRDLVALPYEQYF
TRBJ2-7 - TRBV5-1 once TGCGCCAGCAGCCCCCAGACTGCTACCTACGAGCAGTACTTC CASSPQTATYEQYF
TRBJ2-1 - TRBV3-1/TRBV3-2 - TGTGCCAGCAGCCAAGATCGACAAATAGGAACGTTCTTC CASSQDRQIGTFF
TRBJ1-2 - TRBV6-5 - TGTGCCAGCACCTCCGCGGGGCAGGGTCGTTATGGCTACACCTTC CASTSAGQGRYGYTF
TRBJ2-5 TRBD2 TRBV10-3 - TGTGCCATCAGTGAGTCGGCGCGGGAGGGGGAGACCCAGTACTTC CAISESAREGETQYF
TRBJ2-1 TRBD2 TRBV7-3 - TGTGCCAGCAGCTTAACGGGAGGGCCTGATGAGCAGTTCTTC CASSLTGGPDEQFF
TRBJ1-2 TRBD1 TRBV7-6 - TGTGCCAGCAGCCCTCGGACAGGGGGCGAGACTAACTATGGCTACACCTTC CASSPRTGGETNYGYTF
TRBJ1-2 TRBD1 TRBV7-8 - TGTGCCAGCAGCGGCGACAGGGGGCTTGGCTATGGCTACACCTTC CASSGDRGLGYGYTF
TRBJ2-5 - TRBV11-2 - TGTGCCAGCAGCTTAGCGGGGGCAGGGAGTAAGGAGACCCAGTACTTC CASSLAGAGSKETQYF
TRBJ2-1 TRBD2 TRBV5-1 - TGCGCCAGCAGCTTGGCAGCGGGGGTCTACAATGAGCAGTTCTTC CASSLAAGVYNEQFF
TRBJ2-3 - TRBV10-3 - TGTGCCATCAGTATATACAGCACAGATACGCAGTATTTT CAISIYSTDTQYF
TRBJ2-6 TRBD2 TRBV5-4 once TGTGCCAGCAGCTTGGGGGGCGGGAGATTGTCTGGGGCCAACGTCCTGACTTTC CASSLGGGRLSGANVLTF
TRBJ1-5 - TRBV20-1 - TGCAGTGCTAGTGAGTGGGCAGTAGCTAGCAATCAGCCCCAGCATTTT CSASEWAVASNQPQHF
TRBJ2-1 - TRBV24-1 - TGTGCCACCAGTGCCAGCGGCCCACCCTCCTACAATGAGCAGTTCTTC CATSASGPPSYNEQFF
TRBJ1-2 TRBD1 TRBV9 once TGTGCCAGCAGCGCAGACAGGGGGCTCGCTGGCTACACCTTC CASSADRGLAGYTF
TRBJ1-4 - TRBV5-1 - TGCGCCAGCAGCTTGGGACAGCCAAATGAAAAACTGTTTTTT CASSLGQPNEKLFF
TRBJ2-2 TRBD1 TRBV9 - TGTGCCAGCAGCGAGACGACCGGGACAGGGAACACCGGGGAGCTGTTTTTT CASSETTGTGNTGELFF
TRBJ1-5 - TRBV21-1 - TGTGCCAGCAGCAATAGCAATCAGCCCCAGCATTTT CASSNSNQPQHF
TRBJ1-1 - TRBV5-1 - TGCGCCAGCAGCTCGTCTCAGGGCATGAACACTGAAGCTTTCTTT CASSSSQGMNTEAFF
TRBJ1-3 - TRBV18 once TGTGCCAGCTCACCAGGAGGACCAACCTCTGGAAACACCATATATTTT CASSPGGPTSGNTIYF
TRBJ1-1 - TRBV5-6 - TGTGCCAGCAGCTTGTGGGGGGATTGGAGGAGTACTGAAGCTTTCTTT CASSLWGDWRSTEAFF